This TCR beta chain emerged from a study of long-term antiretroviral therapy in people with HIV. This CDR3 is 14 amino acids long. V lost 1 base and J 1 base, leaving 7 bases between the germline ends. Germline loops: CDR1 SEHNR, CDR2 FQNEAQ (reference sequence). Study-wide findings and caveats: ART adherence, viral resistance and therapy changes went unrecorded.

For this clone: Its target is not known.

With survey level as its setting, the immunoSEQ assay was v3.0. Sequencing was performed with immunoSEQ multiplex PCR; in TCRdb, only in-frame clones are kept and a portion is missing. This table has approximately 25,000 clones, roughly 84% appearing once. The sequencing here drew on unsorted PBMCs, taken 3 years after starting antiretroviral therapy. This sequence joins TRBV7-9 and TRBJ1-1; no clear D. The source is a man between 50 and 59 years old with HIV. This CDR3 reads CASSLGAGNTEAFF. CDR3 in DNA: TGTGCCAGCAGCTTAGGGGCGGGGAACACTGAAGCTTTCTTT. The variable domain in full, with the rest retrieved from reference TRBV7-9 and TRBJ1-1, is DTGVSQNPRHKITKRGQNVTFRCDPISEHNRLYWYRQTLGQGPEFLTYFQNEAQLEKSRLLSDRFSAERPKGSFSTLEIQRTEQGDSAMYLCASSLGAGNTEAFFGQGTRLTVV.